These 25 T cell receptor beta chains were all obtained from the same sample, sequenced in a study of PD-L1 blockade in urothelial cancer. Time point in this sample: pretreatment peripheral blood. TCRdb keeps only in-frame clones here, not all; method: immunoSEQ multiplex PCR. The profile shows around 82,000 clones, roughly 84% of them singletons. The sequences come from PBMCs, collected around atezolizumab (anti-PD-L1) treatment. Receptor source: a man in his 60s with urothelial cancer.

The rearrangement joins TRBV7-2 to TRBJ2-2, with a tentative D call TRBD2 (6 bases). Per the germline V gene, CDR1 is SGHTA and CDR2 is FQGNSA. Trimming removed 6 bases at V and 6 bases at J, with 17 bases between. This CDR3 spans 15 amino acids. The CDR3 spells CASSPTESGPGELFF. The CDR3, as DNA: TGTGCCAGCAGTCCTACCGAGAGCGGGCCCGGGGAGCTGTTTTTT.

The V call is TRBV6-5, the J call TRBJ2-2; perhaps TRBD2 as D (5 bases). Germline V gene lookup returns CDR1 MNHEY and CDR2 SVGAGI. CDR3 length: 14 amino acids. Trimming took off 4 bases at V and 4 bases at J, with 10 bases between the two ends. CDR3 protein: CASSLTMTTGELFF. Here the CDR3 DNA reads TGTGCCAGCAGTTTGACTATGACCACCGGGGAGCTGTTTTTT.

V usage is TRBV19 and J usage is TRBJ2-1, with 14 bases identical to TRBD2. The CDR3 spans 17 residues. V was pared by 5 bases and J by 7 bases, with 10 bases of the junction left unmatched. The germline V gene has CDR1 LNHDA and CDR2 SQIVND (reference sequence). The CDR3 DNA follows: TGTGCCAGTAGTCAGGGGACTAGCGGGGGAGGAAGGAATGAGCAGTTCTTC. Translating gives CASSQGTSGGGRNEQFF.

This sequence joins TRBV19 and TRBJ2-3; D gene ambiguous. Trimming removed 5 bases at V and 3 bases at J, with 12 bases between. The CDR3 extends over 14 amino acids. The germline V gene encodes CDR1 LNHDA and CDR2 SQIVND (reference sequence). CDR3 sequence (DNA): TGTGCCAGTAGTCTAAGTCTTTCAACAGATACGCAGTATTTT. As protein: CASSLSLSTDTQYF.

The gene calls are TRBV4-1 and TRBJ2-5; TRBD2 agrees at 7 bases. This CDR3 is built from 15 residues. CDR1 and CDR2 (germline): MGHRA, YSYEKL. J was trimmed by 0 bases and V by 4 bases; bases with no gene match: 5. This chain's CDR3 is CASSPGGRNQETQYF. DNA for the CDR3: TGCGCCAGCAGCCCGGGGGGTAGAAACCAAGAGACCCAGTACTTC.

Regarding this clone: The junction shows a germline mismatch at one end, possibly a read error. This chain links TRBV5-4 with TRBJ1-5; the D is unclear. The CDR3 sequence is 14 residues long. Looked up from germline, CDR1 is SGHNT and CDR2 is YYREEE (reference sequence). CDR3 DNA sequence: TGCGCCAGCAGCCAAGCGGGCAGCAATCAGCCCCAGCATTTT. Its protein is CASSQAGSNQPQHF.

The rearrangement uses TRBV7-9 and TRBJ2-7; TRBD1 might be the D (6 bases). The V gene's germline CDR1 is SEHNR and CDR2 FQNEAQ (reference sequence). Deletions cut 3 bases from V and 7 bases from J, with 13 bases between. There are 13 residues in the CDR3. The CDR3 DNA reads TGTGCCAGCAGCTTTGGCAGGGGAAGGGAGCAGTACTTC. Encoded protein: CASSFGRGREQYF. Full variable domain (rest looked up from reference TRBV7-9 and TRBJ2-7): DTGVSQNPRHKITKRGQNVTFRCDPISEHNRLYWYRQTLGQGPEFLTYFQNEAQLEKSRLLSDRFSAERPKGSFSTLEIQRTEQGDSAMYLCASSFGRGREQYFGPGTRLTVT.

V gene TRBV5-4 combines with J gene TRBJ2-3; D gene uncertain. The germline V gene encodes CDR1 SGHNT and CDR2 YYREEE (reference sequence). This CDR3 has 12 residues. Trimming took 3 bases from V and 2 from J, leaving 4 bases between them. CDR3: CASSSYTDTQYF. In DNA form, the CDR3 reads TGTGCCAGCAGCTCCTACACAGATACGCAGTATTTT.

The rearrangement joins TRBV7-2 to TRBJ2-7, with D uncertain. The CDR3 spans 14 residues. V lost 6 bases to trimming and J lost 5 bases, with 17 bases between them. Germline V gives CDR1 SGHTA, CDR2 FQGNSA. The CDR3 loop is CASRPPSTGDEQYF. The CDR3 nucleotides are TGTGCCAGCAGACCACCATCCACCGGAGACGAGCAGTACTTC.

The V call is TRBV29-1, the J call TRBJ2-2; unclear D gene. The CDR3 is 12 residues long. The V end lost 2 bases, the J end lost 6 bases, and 7 bases lay between the germline ends. Germline V CDR1 and CDR2: SQVTM, ANQGSEA. CDR3 coding DNA: TGCAGCGTTGAAAGAAGCGCCGGGGAGCTGTTTTTT. Residues: CSVERSAGELFF.

This clone has a handful of counts. The chain employs TRBV5-1 and TRBJ2-6; no clear D. V shed 3 bases and J shed 0 bases, with 7 bases lying between them. This CDR3 comprises 15 residues. CDR1 and CDR2 (germline): SGHRS, YFSETQ. CDR3 in DNA: TGCGCCAGCAGCTCATCGCGCTCTGGGGCCAACGTCCTGACTTTC. Protein sequence: CASSSSRSGANVLTF. Complete variable domain (other parts from reference TRBV5-1 and TRBJ2-6): KAGVTQTPRYLIKTRGQQVTLSCSPISGHRSVSWYQQTPGQGLQFLFEYFSETQRNKGNFPGRFSGRQFSNSRSEMNVSTLELGDSALYLCASSSSRSGANVLTFGAGSRLTVL.

This chain links TRBV10-1 with TRBJ1-5, with 7 positions matching TRBD1. The CDR3 extends over 13 amino acids. Per germline, CDR1 WNHNN and CDR2 SYGVQD (reference sequence). V shed 5 bases, J shed 9 bases, and the junction held 7 bases outside the gene matches. The CDR3 DNA reads TGCGCCAGCAGTTCGACAGGGAAATCGCCCCAGCATTTT. Its translation is CASSSTGKSPQHF.

The chain carries TRBV20-1 and TRBJ2-7; D not resolved. The CDR3 is 11 residues long. V gave up 5 bases and J gave up 2 bases, with 7 bases separating them. The germline CDR1 and CDR2 sequences are DFQATT and SNEGSKA (reference sequence). Here the CDR3 DNA reads TGCAGTGCTCTTTCAGCCTACGAGCAGTACTTC. Residues: CSALSAYEQYF.

The gene calls are TRBV6-5 and TRBJ2-1; TRBD2 matches 12 bases. CDR1 and CDR2 (germline): MNHEY, SVGAGI. The CDR3 spans 16 residues. With V trimmed by 1 base and J by 7 bases, 5 bases remained unmatched. The CDR3 DNA follows: TGTGCCAGCAGTTACTTTGGGACTAGCGGGTTGAATGAGCAGTTCTTC. Amino acid sequence: CASSYFGTSGLNEQFF.

The chain has TRBV29-1 and TRBJ1-2; a weak D match, TRBD1 (6 bases). In germline, CDR1 is SQVTM, CDR2 ANQGSEA. This CDR3 is 12 amino acids long. V dropped 3 bases and J dropped 8 bases, with 13 bases sitting between them. The CDR3, as DNA: TGCAGCGTTGATTCAGGGGTTGGCGGCTACACCTTC. It encodes CSVDSGVGGYTF. Full variable domain (rest looked up from reference TRBV29-1 and TRBJ1-2): SAVISQKPSRDICQRGTSLTIQCQVDSQVTMMFWYRQQPGQSLTLIATANQGSEATYESGFVIDKFPISRPNLTFSTLTVSNMSPEDSSIYLCSVDSGVGGYTFGSGTRLTVV.

As for this clone: A read error may produce the germline difference seen at one junction end. The chain couples TRBV5-1 to TRBJ2-1; TRBD2 aligns across 11 bases. The V gene's germline CDR1 is SGHRS and CDR2 YFSETQ. There are 16 residues in the CDR3. DNA of the CDR3: TGCGCCGGCAGCCTATCCACTAGCGGGGGATACAATGAGCAGTTCTTC. It is translated as CAGSLSTSGGYNEQFF. Based on the CDR3 plus reference TRBV5-1 and TRBJ2-1, the full variable domain is KAGVTQTPRYLIKTRGQQVTLSCSPISGHRSVSWYQQTPGQGLQFLFEYFSETQRNKGNFPGRFSGRQFSNSRSEMNVSTLELGDSALYLCAGSLSTSGGYNEQFFGPGTRLTVL.

CDR3 bases: TGTGCCACGGGGACGGGGACTAGCGGAGGGGAGACCCAGTACTTC. It is translated as CATGTGTSGGETQYF. The rearrangement uses TRBV27 and TRBJ2-5; 11 bases are a match to TRBD2. Germline V lookup: CDR1 MNHEY, CDR2 SMNVEV (reference sequence). The CDR3 length is 15 residues. After removal of 10 bases from V and 5 bases from J, the junction contained 12 bases not matched to a gene.

The V call is TRBV9, the J call TRBJ2-1, with 11 bases that match TRBD1. CDR1 and CDR2 from the germline V gene are SGDLS and YYNGEE. Trimming at V came to 0 bases and at J to 3 bases, leaving 2 bases not matched to a gene. CDR3 length equals 16 residues. The CDR3 sequence: CASSVAGQGVYNEQFF. In nucleotides, the CDR3 is TGTGCCAGCAGCGTAGCGGGACAGGGGGTCTACAATGAGCAGTTCTTC.

V usage is TRBV7-9 and J usage is TRBJ2-5; 11 bases are shared with TRBD1. Trimming removed 5 bases from V and 7 bases from J; junction bases left unmatched: 15. From germline, CDR1 is SEHNR and CDR2 FQNEAQ (reference sequence). The CDR3 totals 17 residues. This CDR3 reads CASSPRTGGRGPGTQYF. The CDR3 nucleotides are TGTGCCAGCAGCCCACGGACAGGGGGCAGAGGACCGGGGACCCAGTACTTC.

This clone appeared once. The rearrangement links TRBV10-3 to TRBJ1-1; D not resolved. Per the germline V gene, CDR1 is ENHRY and CDR2 is SYGVKD. The CDR3 loop spans 14 amino acids. V was clipped by 7 bases and J by 1 base, with 13 bases between them. The CDR3 DNA follows: TGTGCCATCACCCCCGGGTCCGCGAACACTGAAGCTTTCTTT. Protein sequence: CAITPGSANTEAFF.

The rearrangement uses TRBV11-2 and TRBJ1-5, with D possibly being TRBD1 (6 bases). This CDR3 is 15 amino acids long. The V end was cut by 3 bases, the J end by 4 bases, with 13 bases between. Germline values: CDR1 SGHAT, CDR2 FQNNGV. The CDR3: CASSLDGQWNQPQHF. CDR3 bases: TGTGCCAGCAGCTTGGATGGACAGTGGAATCAGCCCCAGCATTTT.

This rearrangement joins TRBV29-1 to TRBJ2-7; tentatively, D is TRBD1 (6 bases). This CDR3 contains 12 residues. V shed 4 bases and J shed 6 bases, with 13 bases lying between them. Germline values: CDR1 SQVTM, CDR2 ANQGSEA. The CDR3 DNA follows: TGCAGCGTTGGAGGCAGGGGCGGCGAGCAGTACTTC. Translation: CSVGGRGGEQYF.

The rearrangement uses TRBV11-3 and TRBJ2-1; 7 nucleotides align to TRBD2. CDR3 length equals 18 residues. Germline assignment: CDR1 SGHNT and CDR2 YENEEA. The V and J ends lost 0 bases and 0 bases, in that order; junction bases with no gene match: 8. CDR3 nucleotides: TGTGCCAGCAGCTTAGATATGGGACTACCAAGCTCCTACAATGAGCAGTTCTTC. Its translation: CASSLDMGLPSSYNEQFF.

This chain links TRBV15 with TRBJ2-7; 7 nucleotides match TRBD2. Germline loops: CDR1 LNHNV, CDR2 YYDKDF (reference sequence). CDR3 length: 15 amino acids. V was clipped by 1 base and J by 3 bases; unmatched bases: 6. The CDR3 DNA follows: TGTGCCACCAGCAGAGCACCAGCGGGAAACTACGAGCAGTACTTC. Protein: CATSRAPAGNYEQYF.

This chain connects TRBV10-3 to TRBJ2-7; 8 positions agree with TRBD2. The J segment lost 0 bases and the V segment lost 7 bases, leaving 8 bases of the junction unmatched. There are 15 residues in the CDR3. Germline V gene lookup returns CDR1 ENHRY and CDR2 SYGVKD. CDR3 protein: CAINHSGESSYEQYF. CDR3 bases: TGTGCCATCAACCATAGCGGGGAGAGCTCCTACGAGCAGTACTTC.